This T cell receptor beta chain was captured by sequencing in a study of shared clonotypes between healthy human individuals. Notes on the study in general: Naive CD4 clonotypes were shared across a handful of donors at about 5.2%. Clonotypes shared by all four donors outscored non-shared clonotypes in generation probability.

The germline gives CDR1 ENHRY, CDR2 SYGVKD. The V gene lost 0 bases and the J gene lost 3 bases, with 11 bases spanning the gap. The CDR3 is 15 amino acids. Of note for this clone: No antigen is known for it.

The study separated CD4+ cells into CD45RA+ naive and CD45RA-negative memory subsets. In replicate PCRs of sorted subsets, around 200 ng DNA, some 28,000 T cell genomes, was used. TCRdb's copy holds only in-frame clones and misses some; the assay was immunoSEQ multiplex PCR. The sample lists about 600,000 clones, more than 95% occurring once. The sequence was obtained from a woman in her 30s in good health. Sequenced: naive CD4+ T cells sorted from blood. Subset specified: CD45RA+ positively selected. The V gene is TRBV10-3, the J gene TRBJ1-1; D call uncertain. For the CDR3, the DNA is TGTGCCATCAGTGAGTCCTTGACACGCGACACTGAAGCTTTCTTT. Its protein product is CAISESLTRDTEAFF.